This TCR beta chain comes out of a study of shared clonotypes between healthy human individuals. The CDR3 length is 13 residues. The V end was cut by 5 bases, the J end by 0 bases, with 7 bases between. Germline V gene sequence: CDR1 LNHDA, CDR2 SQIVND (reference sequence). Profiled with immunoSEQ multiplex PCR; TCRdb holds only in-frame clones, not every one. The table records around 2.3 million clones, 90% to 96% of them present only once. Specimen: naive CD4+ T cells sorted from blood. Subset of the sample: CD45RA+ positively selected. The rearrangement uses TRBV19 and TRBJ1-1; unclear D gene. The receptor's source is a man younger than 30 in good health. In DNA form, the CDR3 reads TGTGCCAGTAGTTGGGTCGTGAACACTGAAGCTTTCTTT. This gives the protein CASSWVVNTEAFF.